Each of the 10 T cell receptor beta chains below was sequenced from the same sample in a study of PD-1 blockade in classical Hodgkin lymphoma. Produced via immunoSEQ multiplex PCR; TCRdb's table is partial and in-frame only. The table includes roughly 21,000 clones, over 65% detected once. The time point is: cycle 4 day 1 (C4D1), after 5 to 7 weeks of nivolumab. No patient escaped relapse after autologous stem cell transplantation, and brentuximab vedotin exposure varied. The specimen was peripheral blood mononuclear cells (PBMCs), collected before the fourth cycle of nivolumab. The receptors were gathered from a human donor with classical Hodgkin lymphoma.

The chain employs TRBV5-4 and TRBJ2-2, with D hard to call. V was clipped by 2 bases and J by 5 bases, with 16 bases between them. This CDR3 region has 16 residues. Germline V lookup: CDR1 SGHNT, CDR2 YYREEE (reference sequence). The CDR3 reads CASSLGEQARTGELFF. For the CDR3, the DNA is TGTGCCAGCAGCTTAGGTGAACAAGCAAGGACCGGGGAGCTGTTTTTT.

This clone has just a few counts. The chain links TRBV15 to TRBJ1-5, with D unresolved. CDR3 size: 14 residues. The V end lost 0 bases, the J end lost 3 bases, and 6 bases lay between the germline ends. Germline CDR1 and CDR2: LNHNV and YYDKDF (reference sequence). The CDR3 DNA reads TGTGCCACCAGCAGAGAGGTGGACAATCAGCCCCAGCATTTT. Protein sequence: CATSREVDNQPQHF. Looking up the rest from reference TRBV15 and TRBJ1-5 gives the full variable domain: DAMVIQNPRYQVTQFGKPVTLSCSQTLNHNVMYWYQQKSSQAPKLLFHYYDKDFNNEADTPDNFQSRRPNTSFCFLDIRSPGLGDTAMYLCATSREVDNQPQHFGDGTRLSIL.

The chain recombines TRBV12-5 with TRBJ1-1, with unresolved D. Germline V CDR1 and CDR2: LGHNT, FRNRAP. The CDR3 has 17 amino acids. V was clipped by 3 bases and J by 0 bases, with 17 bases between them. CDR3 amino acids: CASGFGAAGTMNTEAFF. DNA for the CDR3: TGTGCTAGTGGTTTCGGAGCGGCGGGCACAATGAACACTGAAGCTTTCTTT.

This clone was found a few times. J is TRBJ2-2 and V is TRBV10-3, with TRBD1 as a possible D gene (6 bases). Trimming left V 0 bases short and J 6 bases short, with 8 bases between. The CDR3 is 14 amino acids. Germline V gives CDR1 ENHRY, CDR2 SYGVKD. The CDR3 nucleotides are TGTGCCATCAGTGAGTCTTCAGGGGCCGGGGAGCTGTTTTTT. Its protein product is CAISESSGAGELFF.

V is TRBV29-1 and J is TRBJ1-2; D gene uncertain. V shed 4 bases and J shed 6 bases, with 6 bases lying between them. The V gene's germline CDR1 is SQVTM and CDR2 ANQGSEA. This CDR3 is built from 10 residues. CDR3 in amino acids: CSVGSDGYTF. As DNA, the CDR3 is TGCAGCGTTGGTAGCGATGGCTACACCTTC.

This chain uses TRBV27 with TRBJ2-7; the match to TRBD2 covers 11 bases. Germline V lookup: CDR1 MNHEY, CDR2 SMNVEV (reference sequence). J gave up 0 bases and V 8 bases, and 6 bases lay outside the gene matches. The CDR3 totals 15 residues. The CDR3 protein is CASGTSGSSSYEQYF. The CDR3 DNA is TGTGCCAGCGGTACTAGCGGGAGCTCCTCCTACGAGCAGTACTTC.

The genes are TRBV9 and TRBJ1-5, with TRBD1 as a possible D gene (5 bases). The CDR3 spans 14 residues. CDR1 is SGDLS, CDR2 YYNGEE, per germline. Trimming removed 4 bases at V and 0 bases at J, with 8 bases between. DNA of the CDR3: TGTGCCAGCAGCATGGGACCTAGCAATCAGCCCCAGCATTTT. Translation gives CASSMGPSNQPQHF.

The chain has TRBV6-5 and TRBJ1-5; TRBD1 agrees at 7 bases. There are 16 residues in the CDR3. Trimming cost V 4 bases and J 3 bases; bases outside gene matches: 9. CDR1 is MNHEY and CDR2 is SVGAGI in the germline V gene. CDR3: CASSFAGTAHNQPQHF. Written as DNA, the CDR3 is TGTGCCAGCAGTTTCGCCGGGACAGCACACAATCAGCCCCAGCATTTT.

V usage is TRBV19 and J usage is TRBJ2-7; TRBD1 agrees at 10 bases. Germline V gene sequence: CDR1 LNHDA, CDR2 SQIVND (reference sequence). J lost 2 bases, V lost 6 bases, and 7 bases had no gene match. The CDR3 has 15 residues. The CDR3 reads CASRPSGTGAYEQYF. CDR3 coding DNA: TGTGCCAGTAGACCCTCCGGGACAGGGGCCTACGAGCAGTACTTC.

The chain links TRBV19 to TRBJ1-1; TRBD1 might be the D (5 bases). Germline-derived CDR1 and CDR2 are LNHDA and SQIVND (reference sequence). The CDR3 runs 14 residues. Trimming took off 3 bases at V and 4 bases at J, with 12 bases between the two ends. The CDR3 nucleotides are TGTGCCAGTAGTATTCAGTGGAGGGGCACTGAAGCTTTCTTT. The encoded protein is CASSIQWRGTEAFF.